The table lists the clone carrying this T cell receptor (beta chain) with a count of one. This sample stems from a study of blood T cell repertoires in COVID-19. Germline V CDR1 and CDR2: SGHTA, FQGTGA. V was trimmed by 5 bases and J by 6 bases, leaving 21 bases between them. The CDR3 totals 16 residues. Sequencing used immunoSEQ multiplex PCR; TCRdb keeps in-frame clones, though not all of them. The sample carries under 300,000 clones, approximately 82% recorded once. Sample: PBMCs or T cells enriched from blood (not recorded which). The chain has TRBV7-3 and TRBJ2-3, with D possibly matching TRBD1 (6 bases). The TCR was taken from a man aged 40-49 years who had recovered from COVID-19. The DNA of the CDR3 is TGTGCCAGCAGCACAACGTTACTTCCGCAGGGGGATACGCAGTATTTT. It yields the protein CASSTTLLPQGDTQYF.